A single sample gave rise to the 3 T cell receptor beta chains below, sequenced in a study of T-cell memory formation after mild COVID-19. TCRdb re-called the 5' RACE reads with MiXCR, one entry per CDR3 protein. This table has fewer than 650,000 distinct CDR3 sequences, roughly 17% appearing once. Sequencing used PBMCs or a T cell subset sorted from them (not recorded which). These receptors were taken from an adult woman who had mild COVID-19 (a few samples of this study predate the infection). Cell type and time point are not known.

V gene TRBV6-2 or TRBV6-3 combines with J gene TRBJ2-2; possible D gene TRBD2, 7 bases. The CDR3 sequence is 15 residues long. The germline V and J ends were trimmed by 6 bases and 6 bases, with 17 bases remaining between them. Germline V gene sequence: CDR1 MNHEY, CDR2 SVGEGT. CDR3 DNA sequence: TGTGCCAGCAGGCCGGGGGGCTCGTCGGCCGGGGAGCTGTTTTTT. Amino acids: CASRPGGSSAGELFF.

This chain links TRBV27 with TRBJ1-1; TRBD1 matches at 8 bases. The V segment lost 5 bases and the J segment 1 base; nucleotides outside the gene matches: 6. The V gene's germline CDR1 is MNHEY and CDR2 SMNVEV (reference sequence). This CDR3 contains 15 residues. The CDR3 sequence: CASSDLGQANTEAFF. The DNA for the CDR3 is TGTGCCAGCAGTGATTTGGGACAGGCGAACACTGAAGCTTTCTTT.

The rearrangement joins TRBV5-1 to TRBJ2-7; D may match TRBD1 or TRBD2 (5 bases each). There are 16 residues in the CDR3. V was clipped by 4 bases and J by 6 bases, with 23 bases between them. Germline CDR1 reads SGHRS; CDR2 reads YFSETQ. CDR3 in DNA: TGCGCCAGCAGCCTAGCCCGGGACGTCTATGGCATCGAGCAGTACTTC. It is translated as CASSLARDVYGIEQYF.